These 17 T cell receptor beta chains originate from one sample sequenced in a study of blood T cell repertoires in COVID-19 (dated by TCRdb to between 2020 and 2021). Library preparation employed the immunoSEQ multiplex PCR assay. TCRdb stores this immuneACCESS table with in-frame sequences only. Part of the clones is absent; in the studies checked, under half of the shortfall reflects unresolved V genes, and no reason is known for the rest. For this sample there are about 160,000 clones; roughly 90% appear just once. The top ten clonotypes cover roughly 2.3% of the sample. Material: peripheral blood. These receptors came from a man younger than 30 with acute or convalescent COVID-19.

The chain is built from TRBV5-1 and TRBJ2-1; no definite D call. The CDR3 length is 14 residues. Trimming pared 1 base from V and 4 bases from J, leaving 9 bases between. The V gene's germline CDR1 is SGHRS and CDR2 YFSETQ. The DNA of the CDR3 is TGCGCCAGCAGCTTGAGTGGCAGATACAATGAGCAGTTCTTC. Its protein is CASSLSGRYNEQFF.

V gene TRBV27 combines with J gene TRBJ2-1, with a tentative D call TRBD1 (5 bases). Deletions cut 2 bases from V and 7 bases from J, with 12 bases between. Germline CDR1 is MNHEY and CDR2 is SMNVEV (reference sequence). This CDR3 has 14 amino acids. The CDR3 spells CASSLQGEGNEQFF. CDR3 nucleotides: TGTGCCAGCAGTTTACAGGGTGAAGGAAATGAGCAGTTCTTC.

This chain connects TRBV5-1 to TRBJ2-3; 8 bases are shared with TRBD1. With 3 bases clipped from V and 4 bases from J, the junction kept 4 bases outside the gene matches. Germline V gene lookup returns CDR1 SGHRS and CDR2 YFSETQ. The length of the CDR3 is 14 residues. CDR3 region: CASSYGQGPDTQYF. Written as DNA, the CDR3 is TGCGCCAGCAGCTACGGACAGGGCCCAGATACGCAGTATTTT.

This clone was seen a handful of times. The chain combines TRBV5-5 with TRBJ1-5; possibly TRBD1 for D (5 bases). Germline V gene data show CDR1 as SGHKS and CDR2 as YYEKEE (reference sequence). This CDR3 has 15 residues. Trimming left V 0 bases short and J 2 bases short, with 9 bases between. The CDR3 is CASSLAGSGNQPQHF. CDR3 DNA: TGTGCCAGCAGCTTGGCAGGGTCGGGCAATCAGCCCCAGCATTTT.

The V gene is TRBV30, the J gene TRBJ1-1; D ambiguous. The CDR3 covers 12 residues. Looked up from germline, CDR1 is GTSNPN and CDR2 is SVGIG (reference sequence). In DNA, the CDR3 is TGTGCTGCGAGGTCTGAGGACACTGAAGCTTTCTTT. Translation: CAARSEDTEAFF.

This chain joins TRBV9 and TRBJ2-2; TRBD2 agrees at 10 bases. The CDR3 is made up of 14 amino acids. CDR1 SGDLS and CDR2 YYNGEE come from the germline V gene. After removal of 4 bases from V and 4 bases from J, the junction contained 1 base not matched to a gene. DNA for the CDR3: TGTGCCAGCAGCTGGACTAGCGGCACCGGGGAGCTGTTTTTT. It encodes CASSWTSGTGELFF.

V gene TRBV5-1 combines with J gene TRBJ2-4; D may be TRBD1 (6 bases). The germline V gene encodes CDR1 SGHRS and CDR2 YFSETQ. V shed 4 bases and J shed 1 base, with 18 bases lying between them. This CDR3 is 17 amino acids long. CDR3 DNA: TGCGCCAGCAGCCCAAATTTGGACAGTAACGCCAAAAACATTCAGTACTTC. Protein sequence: CASSPNLDSNAKNIQYF.

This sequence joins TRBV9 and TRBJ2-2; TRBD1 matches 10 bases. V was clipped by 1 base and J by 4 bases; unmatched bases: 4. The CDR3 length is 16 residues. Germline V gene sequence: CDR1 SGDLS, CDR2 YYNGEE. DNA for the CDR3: TGTGCCAGCAGCGTAAGGGACAGGGGACTCACCGGGGAGCTGTTTTTT. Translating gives CASSVRDRGLTGELFF.

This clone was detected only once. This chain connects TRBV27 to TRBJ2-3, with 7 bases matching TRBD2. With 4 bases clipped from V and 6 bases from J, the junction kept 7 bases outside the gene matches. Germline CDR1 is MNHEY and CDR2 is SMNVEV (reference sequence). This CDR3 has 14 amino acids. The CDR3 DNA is TGTGCCAGCAGTTGGGGAGCGGGGACCGATACGCAGTATTTT. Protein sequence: CASSWGAGTDTQYF.

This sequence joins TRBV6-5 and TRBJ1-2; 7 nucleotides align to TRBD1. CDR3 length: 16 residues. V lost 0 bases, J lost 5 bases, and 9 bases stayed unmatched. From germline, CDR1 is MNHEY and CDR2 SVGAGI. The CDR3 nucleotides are TGTGCCAGCAGTTACTCTGACAGGGCGGGTGGGTATGGCTACACCTTC. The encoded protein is CASSYSDRAGGYGYTF.

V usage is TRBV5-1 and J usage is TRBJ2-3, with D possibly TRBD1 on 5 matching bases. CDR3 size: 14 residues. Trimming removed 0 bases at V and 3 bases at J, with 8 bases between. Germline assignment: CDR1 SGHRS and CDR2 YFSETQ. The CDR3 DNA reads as TGCGCCAGCAGCTTGGAAACAGGAACAGATACGCAGTATTTT. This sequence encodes CASSLETGTDTQYF.

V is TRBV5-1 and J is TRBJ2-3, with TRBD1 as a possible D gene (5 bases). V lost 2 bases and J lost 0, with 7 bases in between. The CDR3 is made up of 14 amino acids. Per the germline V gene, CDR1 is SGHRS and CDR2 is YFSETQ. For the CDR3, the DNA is TGCGCCAGCAGCTTAGGGGCTAGCACAGATACGCAGTATTTT. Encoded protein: CASSLGASTDTQYF. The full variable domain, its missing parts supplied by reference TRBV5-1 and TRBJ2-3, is KAGVTQTPRYLIKTRGQQVTLSCSPISGHRSVSWYQQTPGQGLQFLFEYFSETQRNKGNFPGRFSGRQFSNSRSEMNVSTLELGDSALYLCASSLGASTDTQYFGPGTRLTVL.

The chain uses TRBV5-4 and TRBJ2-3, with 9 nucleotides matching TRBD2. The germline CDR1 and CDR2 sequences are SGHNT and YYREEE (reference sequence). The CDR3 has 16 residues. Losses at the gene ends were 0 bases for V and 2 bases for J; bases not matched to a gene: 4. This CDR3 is CASSLGLAGTTDTQYF. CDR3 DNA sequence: TGTGCCAGCAGCTTGGGTCTAGCGGGAACCACAGATACGCAGTATTTT. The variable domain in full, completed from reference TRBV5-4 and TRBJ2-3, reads ETGVTQSPTHLIKTRGQQVTLRCSSQSGHNTVSWYQQALGQGPQFIFQYYREEENGRGNFPPRFSGLQFPNYSSELNVNALELDDSALYLCASSLGLAGTTDTQYFGPGTRLTVL.

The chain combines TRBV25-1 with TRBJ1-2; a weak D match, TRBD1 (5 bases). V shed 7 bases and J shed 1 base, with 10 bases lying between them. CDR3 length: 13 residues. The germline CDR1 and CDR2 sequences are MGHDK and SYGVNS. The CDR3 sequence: CASTGGYNYGYTF. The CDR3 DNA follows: TGTGCCAGCACCGGGGGATATAACTATGGCTACACCTTC.

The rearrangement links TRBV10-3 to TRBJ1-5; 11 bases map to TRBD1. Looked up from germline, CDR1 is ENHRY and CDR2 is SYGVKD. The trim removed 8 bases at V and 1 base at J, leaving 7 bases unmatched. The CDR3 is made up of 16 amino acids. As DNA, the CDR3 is TGTGCCATCGGGACAGGGGGAATTGGGAGCAATCAGCCCCAGCATTTT. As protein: CAIGTGGIGSNQPQHF.

Here the CDR3 reads CASSWGQGNTEAFF. Here the CDR3 DNA reads TGTGCCAGCAGCTGGGGACAGGGGAACACTGAAGCTTTCTTT. The chain uses TRBV7-9 and TRBJ1-1, with 9 bases matching TRBD1. The ends lost 4 bases at V and 1 base at J; junction bases unmatched: 1. The germline gives CDR1 SEHNR, CDR2 FQNEAQ (reference sequence). The length of the CDR3 is 14 residues. Using reference TRBV7-9 and TRBJ1-1 for the parts outside the CDR3, the full variable domain is DTGVSQNPRHKITKRGQNVTFRCDPISEHNRLYWYRQTLGQGPEFLTYFQNEAQLEKSRLLSDRFSAERPKGSFSTLEIQRTEQGDSAMYLCASSWGQGNTEAFFGQGTRLTVV.

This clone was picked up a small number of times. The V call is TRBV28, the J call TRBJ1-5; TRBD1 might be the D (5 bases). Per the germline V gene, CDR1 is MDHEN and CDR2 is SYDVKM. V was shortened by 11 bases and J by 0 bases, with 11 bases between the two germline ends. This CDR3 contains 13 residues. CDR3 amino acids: CASRGDSNQPQHF. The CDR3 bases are TGTGCCTCCCGGGGGGATAGCAATCAGCCCCAGCATTTT. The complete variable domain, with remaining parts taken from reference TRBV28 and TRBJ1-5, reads DVKVTQSSRYLVKRTGEKVFLECVQDMDHENMFWYRQDPGLGLRLIYFSYDVKMKEKGDIPEGYSVSREKKERFSLILESASTNQTSMYLCASRGDSNQPQHFGDGTRLSIL.